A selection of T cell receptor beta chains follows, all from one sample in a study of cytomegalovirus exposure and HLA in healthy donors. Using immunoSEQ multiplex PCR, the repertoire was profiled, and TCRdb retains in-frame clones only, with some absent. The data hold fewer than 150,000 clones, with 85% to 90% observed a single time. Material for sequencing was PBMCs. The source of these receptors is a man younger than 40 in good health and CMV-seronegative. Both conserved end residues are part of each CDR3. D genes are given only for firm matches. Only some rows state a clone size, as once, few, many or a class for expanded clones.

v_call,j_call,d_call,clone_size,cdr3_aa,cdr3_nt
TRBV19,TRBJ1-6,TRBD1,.,CASSWIRDSNSPLHF,TGTGCCAGTAGTTGGATCCGGGACAGCAATTCACCCCTCCACTTT
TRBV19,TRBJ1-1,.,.,CASSGAGAANTEAFF,TGTGCCAGTAGTGGCGCGGGGGCGGCGAACACTGAAGCTTTCTTT
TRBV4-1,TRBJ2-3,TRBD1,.,CASRRQGARVDTQYF,TGCGCCAGCAGACGCCAGGGGGCAAGGGTGGATACGCAGTATTTT
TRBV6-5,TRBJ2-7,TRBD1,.,CASSRDRGFEQYF,TGTGCCAGCAGCCGGGACAGGGGGTTCGAGCAGTACTTC
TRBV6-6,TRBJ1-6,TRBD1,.,CASSSGQDNSPLHF,TGTGCCAGCAGCTCAGGACAGGATAATTCACCCCTCCACTTT
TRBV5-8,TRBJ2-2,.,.,CASSQRGRFTGELFF,TGTGCCAGCAGCCAACGTGGCAGGTTCACCGGGGAGCTGTTTTTT
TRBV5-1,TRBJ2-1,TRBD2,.,CASSIWTSQNNEQFF,TGCGCCAGCAGCATCTGGACTAGCCAAAACAATGAGCAGTTCTTC
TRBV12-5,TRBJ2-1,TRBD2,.,CASGLAGLAGEEQFF,TGTGCTAGTGGTTTGGCAGGACTAGCGGGAGAAGAGCAGTTCTTC
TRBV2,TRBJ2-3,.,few,CASREGSTDTQYF,TGTGCCAGCAGGGAGGGGAGCACAGATACGCAGTATTTT
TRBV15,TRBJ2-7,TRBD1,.,CATSSRDRGHEQYF,TGTGCCACCAGCAGCCGGGACAGGGGGCACGAGCAGTACTTC
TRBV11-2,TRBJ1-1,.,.,CASSLRTAREAFF,TGTGCCAGCAGCTTACGGACAGCACGCGAGGCTTTCTTT
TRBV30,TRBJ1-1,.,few,CAYGAVNTEAFF,TGTGCCTACGGCGCGGTGAACACTGAAGCTTTCTTT
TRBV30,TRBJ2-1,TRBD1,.,CAWRAGGQNEQFF,TGTGCCTGGAGGGCAGGGGGCCAGAATGAGCAGTTCTTC
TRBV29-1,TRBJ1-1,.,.,CSVAGVYTEAFF,TGCAGCGTGGCGGGGGTATACACTGAAGCTTTCTTT
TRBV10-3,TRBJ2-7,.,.,CAISESESGPYEQYF,TGTGCCATCAGTGAGTCGGAGAGCGGGCCCTACGAGCAGTACTTC
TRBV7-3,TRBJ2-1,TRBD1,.,CASSPTNRGREQFF,TGTGCCAGCAGCCCGACAAACAGGGGGCGCGAGCAGTTCTTC
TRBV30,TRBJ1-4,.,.,CAWSVLGGNGEKLFF,TGTGCCTGGAGTGTACTTGGGGGGAATGGTGAAAAACTGTTTTTT
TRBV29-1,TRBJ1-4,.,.,CSVDFSEKLFF,TGCAGCGTTGACTTCTCCGAAAAACTGTTTTTT
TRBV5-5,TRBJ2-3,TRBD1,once,CASRQGSTDTQYF,TGTGCCAGCAGACAGGGGTCCACAGATACGCAGTATTTT
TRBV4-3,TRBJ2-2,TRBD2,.,CASSAGVGTGELFF,TGCGCCAGCAGCGCGGGAGTCGGGACCGGGGAGCTGTTTTTT
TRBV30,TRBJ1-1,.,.,CAWRTQLNTEAFF,TGTGCCTGGAGGACTCAGCTGAACACTGAAGCTTTCTTT
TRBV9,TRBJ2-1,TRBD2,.,CASSGAGLAGVGGDHEQFF,TGTGCCAGCAGCGGTGCGGGACTAGCGGGAGTAGGGGGCGATCATGAGCAGTTCTTC
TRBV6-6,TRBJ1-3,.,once,CASSYFLDSSGNTIYF,TGTGCCAGCAGTTATTTTTTGGACAGTTCTGGAAACACCATATATTTT
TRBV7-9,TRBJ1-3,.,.,CASSLDPGAGNTIYF,TGTGCCAGCAGCTTGGATCCCGGAGCTGGAAACACCATATATTTT
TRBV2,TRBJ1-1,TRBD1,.,CASRTGGGSEAFF,TGTGCCAGTCGAACAGGGGGCGGTTCTGAAGCTTTCTTT
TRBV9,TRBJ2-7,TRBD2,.,CASSMTSGSIGKGEQYF,TGTGCCAGCAGCATGACTAGCGGGAGTATCGGAAAGGGCGAGCAGTACTTC
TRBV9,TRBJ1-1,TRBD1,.,CASSDFRDRGNLNTEAFF,TGTGCCAGCAGTGACTTTAGGGACAGGGGAAATTTGAACACTGAAGCTTTCTTT
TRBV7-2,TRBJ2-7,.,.,CASAPGHLYEQYF,TGTGCCAGCGCCCCGGGACACCTCTACGAGCAGTACTTC
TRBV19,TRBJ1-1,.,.,CASSIEFRGAFF,TGTGCCAGTAGTATAGAGTTCAGGGGCGCTTTCTTT
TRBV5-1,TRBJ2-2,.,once,CASSLTANTGELFF,TGCGCCAGCAGCTTGACAGCTAACACCGGGGAGCTGTTTTTT
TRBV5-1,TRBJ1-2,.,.,CASSAGPQGNYGYTF,TGCGCCAGCAGCGCAGGTCCCCAGGGCAACTATGGCTACACCTTC
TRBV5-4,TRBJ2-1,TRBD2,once,CASSLSGLSGSAIEQFF,TGTGCCAGCAGCTTGTCGGGGCTGAGCGGGAGTGCGATTGAGCAGTTCTTC
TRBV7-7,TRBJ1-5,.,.,CASSFRAGQPQHF,TGTGCCAGCAGCTTCCGCGCGGGTCAGCCCCAGCATTTT
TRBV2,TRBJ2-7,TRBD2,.,CASSTGLAASSYEQYF,TGTGCCAGCAGTACGGGACTAGCGGCGAGCTCCTACGAGCAGTACTTC
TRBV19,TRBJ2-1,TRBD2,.,CASTLAGVHNEQFF,TGTGCCAGCACACTAGCGGGAGTCCACAATGAGCAGTTCTTC
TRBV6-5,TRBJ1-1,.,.,CASSPAGRDTEAFF,TGTGCCAGCAGTCCGGCAGGGAGGGATACTGAAGCTTTCTTT
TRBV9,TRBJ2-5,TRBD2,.,CASSARWTSGSYQETQYF,TGTGCCAGCAGCGCAAGATGGACTAGCGGCTCGTACCAAGAGACCCAGTACTTC
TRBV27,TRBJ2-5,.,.,CASSLSMTGRQETQYF,TGTGCCAGCAGTTTATCGATGACAGGCCGACAAGAGACCCAGTACTTC
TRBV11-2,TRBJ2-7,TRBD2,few,CASSSPGTSSYEQYF,TGTGCCAGCAGCTCACCCGGGACTAGCTCCTACGAGCAGTACTTC
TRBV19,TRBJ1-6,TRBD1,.,CASSQRGDRVRSPLHF,TGTGCCAGTAGTCAACGGGGTGACAGGGTAAGATCACCCCTCCACTTT
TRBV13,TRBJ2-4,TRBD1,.,CASSPRQGADKNIQYF,TGTGCCAGCAGCCCTCGACAGGGGGCTGACAAAAACATTCAGTACTTC
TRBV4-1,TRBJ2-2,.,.,CASSQMGAVYTGELFF,TGCGCCAGCAGCCAGATGGGGGCCGTATACACCGGGGAGCTGTTTTTT
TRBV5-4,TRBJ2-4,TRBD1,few,CASSGETGGGNIQYF,TGTGCCAGCAGCGGGGAAACAGGGGGTGGAAACATTCAGTACTTC
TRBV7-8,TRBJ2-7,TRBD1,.,CASSFRGTYEQYF,TGTGCCAGCAGCTTCAGGGGGACCTACGAGCAGTACTTC
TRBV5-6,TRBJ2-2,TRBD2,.,CASRLLATNTGELFF,TGTGCCAGCAGGCTACTAGCGACGAACACCGGGGAGCTGTTTTTT